The rows below give T cell receptor beta chains drawn from one sample of a study of control samples from healthy donors and cancer patients. The repertoire was sequenced with immunoSEQ multiplex PCR; TCRdb's copy has only in-frame clones and lacks some. The sample lists approximately 100,000 clones, roughly 80% occurring once. The specimen was PBMCs. Source of these receptors: a man between 65 and 79 years old with lung cancer. Both conserved end residues are part of each CDR3. A D gene is named only where the DNA matches it firmly. The size field is filled for only some rows; it gives once, few, many or a size class.

TRBV18,-,TRBJ2-1,-,TGTGCCAGCTCACCATCCCGCCAGTACAATGAGCAGTTCTTC,CASSPSRQYNEQFF
TRBV19,-,TRBJ2-7,TRBD1,TGTGCCAGTAGTTCCTGGACAGGGGTCTCCTACGAGCAGTACTTC,CASSSWTGVSYEQYF
TRBV6-7,few,TRBJ1-1,-,TGTGCCAGCAGTTCGACGGGTGGGACTGAAGCTTTCTTT,CASSSTGGTEAFF
TRBV19,-,TRBJ2-7,-,TGTGCCAGTAGTATAGTGGGGGCCAGCGTGGGGGAGCAGTACTTC,CASSIVGASVGEQYF
TRBV19,-,TRBJ1-1,-,TGTGCCAGTAGTATAAAGGGGGGCACCGCGTTGATGGGCACTGAAGCTTTCTTT,CASSIKGGTALMGTEAFF
TRBV5-4,-,TRBJ2-1,-,TGTGCCAGCAGCGAGGGCAGTAGGAATGAGCAGTTCTTC,CASSEGSRNEQFF
TRBV4-1,-,TRBJ2-7,TRBD2,TGCGCCAGCAGCCAAGAACGGGGGGGGCCCCCCTACGAGCAGTACTTC,CASSQERGGPPYEQYF
TRBV5-1,-,TRBJ2-7,-,TGCGCCAGCAGCTTGGAGGGCACTTACTACGAGCAGTACTTC,CASSLEGTYYEQYF
TRBV7-9,-,TRBJ1-1,-,TGTGCCAGCAGCTTAGGGAGTGTCTACACTGAAGCTTTCTTT,CASSLGSVYTEAFF
TRBV24-1,-,TRBJ2-7,TRBD1,TGTGCCACCAGTGAAACCGGGACAGGAGGCTACGAGCAGTACTTC,CATSETGTGGYEQYF
TRBV19,-,TRBJ2-6,TRBD1,TGTGCCAGTGGGAGCCCCCGACAGGGGAGTGCCAACGTCCTGACTTTC,CASGSPRQGSANVLTF
TRBV19,few,TRBJ1-5,-,TGTGCCAGTAGTACTGGGACTACAAATAGCAATCAGCCCCAGCATTTT,CASSTGTTNSNQPQHF
TRBV2,-,TRBJ2-4,-,TGTGCCAGCAGCCCGCCCACATTGGGTGACATTCAGTACTTC,CASSPPTLGDIQYF
TRBV29-1,once,TRBJ2-7,TRBD1,TGCAGCGTTGCATGGACAGGGGGCGAGCAGTACTTC,CSVAWTGGEQYF
TRBV19,-,TRBJ1-1,-,TGTGCCAGTAGTATATCGGGGACGCCGAACACTGAAGCTTTCTTT,CASSISGTPNTEAFF
TRBV10-2,-,TRBJ2-7,TRBD2,TGCGCCAGCAGTGCTCCTAAGGGAGGGCCCCCCGCCGAGCAGTACTTC,CASSAPKGGPPAEQYF
TRBV11-3,-,TRBJ2-7,-,TGTGCCAGCAGCGCACAGGGTCCCACCGAGCAGTACTTC,CASSAQGPTEQYF
TRBV25-1,-,TRBJ1-1,-,TGTGCCAGCAGGCGGGACTTTAGCACTGAAGCTTTCTTT,CASRRDFSTEAFF
TRBV29-1,once,TRBJ1-1,-,TGCAGCGTTGCGCTGGGGACCAGGACTGAAGCTTTCTTT,CSVALGTRTEAFF
TRBV9,-,TRBJ2-4,-,TGTGCCAGCAGCGTAGGCCCTCGGGGGGCCAAAAACATTCAGTACTTC,CASSVGPRGAKNIQYF
TRBV2,-,TRBJ2-6,-,TGTGCCAGCAGCTTCTTCATGGGCTCTGGGGCCAACGTCCTGACTTTC,CASSFFMGSGANVLTF
TRBV4-2,-,TRBJ1-3,-,TGTGCCAGCAGCCAAGTGCTCCACCTAGTCCCAGAGGGAAACACCATATATTTT,CASSQVLHLVPEGNTIYF
TRBV5-1,-,TRBJ2-3,TRBD2,TGCGCCAGCAGCGAATTAGCGGGTCCGGCAGATACGCAGTATTTT,CASSELAGPADTQYF
TRBV2,-,TRBJ2-1,TRBD1,TGTGCCAGCAGTCCGACAGGGAAAGAGCAGTTCTTC,CASSPTGKEQFF
TRBV3-1/TRBV3-2,-,TRBJ2-1,TRBD2,TGTGCCAGCAGCCAAGATAATAGGGCTTCGGGAGGCAATGAGCAGTTCTTC,CASSQDNRASGGNEQFF
TRBV18,-,TRBJ2-1,-,TGTGCCAGCTCACCTCCTGGGACCGGGTACAATGAGCAGTTCTTC,CASSPPGTGYNEQFF
TRBV4-1,-,TRBJ2-7,-,TGCGCCAGCAGCGCCGGACAGCTGAGTTACGAGCAGTACTTC,CASSAGQLSYEQYF
TRBV6-4,few,TRBJ2-3,-,TGTGCCAGCAGCGGGGCTGGCGGCTCAGATACGCAGTATTTT,CASSGAGGSDTQYF
TRBV7-8,-,TRBJ1-2,TRBD1,TGTGCCAGCAGCTTAGGCTCGCGGACAGGGACAAGGGCGACTTCTGGCTACACCTTC,CASSLGSRTGTRATSGYTF
TRBV5-4,-,TRBJ2-6,-,TGTGCCAGCAGCCGGGATTTCTCTGGGGCCAACGTCCTGACTTTC,CASSRDFSGANVLTF
TRBV10-3,-,TRBJ2-2,TRBD1,TGTGCCATCAGTGAGGTACAGGGGACCGGGGAGCTGTTTTTT,CAISEVQGTGELFF
TRBV5-5,-,TRBJ1-2,-,TGTGCCAGCAGCTTGGTCAATTTGGGGGCGCAAGGCTATGGCTACACCTTC,CASSLVNLGAQGYGYTF
TRBV19,-,TRBJ1-1,-,TGTGCCAGTAGAGTAAAAGGTCAGATGAACACTGAAGCTTTCTTT,CASRVKGQMNTEAFF
TRBV24-1,-,TRBJ1-1,-,TGTGCCACCAGTTTGAACACTGAAGCTTTCTTT,CATSLNTEAFF
TRBV4-3,-,TRBJ2-3,-,TGCGCCAGCAGCCAAGATCCGACTATACGCACAGATACGCAGTATTTT,CASSQDPTIRTDTQYF
TRBV5-4,-,TRBJ1-5,TRBD1,TGTGCCAGCAGCTTTGGGACAGATAGCAATCAGCCCCAGCATTTT,CASSFGTDSNQPQHF
TRBV9,-,TRBJ1-5,TRBD1,TGTGCCAGCAGCTATGGACAGGGGGAAAAACAGCCCCAGCATTTT,CASSYGQGEKQPQHF
TRBV18,once,TRBJ2-2,-,TGTGCCAGCTCACCACCGAGTCAGCCGAACACCGGGGAGCTGTTTTTT,CASSPPSQPNTGELFF
TRBV6-6,few,TRBJ1-5,-,TGTGCCAGCAGTTATTGGGGTGCTCAGCCCCAGCATTTT,CASSYWGAQPQHF
TRBV23-1,once,TRBJ2-2,-,TGCGCCAGCAGTCGAGCCCATCGGTCGACCGCGAACACCGGGGAGCTGTTTTTT,CASSRAHRSTANTGELFF
TRBV6-2/TRBV6-3,-,TRBJ2-3,-,TGTGCCAGCAGTCGCCGGGGGACCGGGACAGATACGCAGTATTTT,CASSRRGTGTDTQYF
TRBV27,-,TRBJ2-1,-,TGTGCCAGCAGTCTCTCCCCCGGGACGTACAATGAGCAGTTCTTC,CASSLSPGTYNEQFF
TRBV5-1,few,TRBJ2-1,-,TGCGCCAGCAGCTTGGTCCCGGGTGACACGCACAATGAGCAGTTCTTC,CASSLVPGDTHNEQFF
TRBV19,once,TRBJ2-3,-,TGTGCCAGTAGTCCCCGGGTAGGTGGGGGGGCCGGCACAGATACGCAGTATTTT,CASSPRVGGGAGTDTQYF
TRBV20-1,-,TRBJ2-1,TRBD1,TGCAGTGCTAGTCCCTCGACAGGGACCTACAATGAGCAGTTCTTC,CSASPSTGTYNEQFF
TRBV30,-,TRBJ1-3,-,TGTGCCTGGAGTGCCCCCCCGGGACCTGGAAACACCATATATTTT,CAWSAPPGPGNTIYF
TRBV12-3/TRBV12-4,-,TRBJ1-1,-,TGTGCCAGCAGTTTAGCTGGATTCGAAGCTTTCTTT,CASSLAGFEAFF
TRBV25-1,once,TRBJ1-1,TRBD1,TGTGCCAGCAGGGAGACAGGGTTGAACACTGAAGCTTTCTTT,CASRETGLNTEAFF
TRBV13,-,TRBJ1-2,TRBD1,TGTGCCAGCAGCAATTCCCGGGACAGGGGTTACTATGGCTACACCTTC,CASSNSRDRGYYGYTF